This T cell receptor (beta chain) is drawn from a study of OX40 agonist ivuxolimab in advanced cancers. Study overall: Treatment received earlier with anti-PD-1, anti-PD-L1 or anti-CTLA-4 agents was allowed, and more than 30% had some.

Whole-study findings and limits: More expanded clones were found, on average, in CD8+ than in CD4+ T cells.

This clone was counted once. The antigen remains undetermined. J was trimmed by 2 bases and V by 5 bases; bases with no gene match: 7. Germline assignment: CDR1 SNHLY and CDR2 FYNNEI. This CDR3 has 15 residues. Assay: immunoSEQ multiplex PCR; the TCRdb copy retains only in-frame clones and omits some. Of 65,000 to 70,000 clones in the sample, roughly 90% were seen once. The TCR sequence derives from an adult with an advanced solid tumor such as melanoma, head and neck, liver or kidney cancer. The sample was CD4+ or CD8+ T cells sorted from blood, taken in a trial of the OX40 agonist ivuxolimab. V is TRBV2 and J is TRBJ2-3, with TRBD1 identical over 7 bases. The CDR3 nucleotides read TGTGCCAGCAGTCCCGACAGGGTAATCACAGATACGCAGTATTTT. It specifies CASSPDRVITDTQYF.